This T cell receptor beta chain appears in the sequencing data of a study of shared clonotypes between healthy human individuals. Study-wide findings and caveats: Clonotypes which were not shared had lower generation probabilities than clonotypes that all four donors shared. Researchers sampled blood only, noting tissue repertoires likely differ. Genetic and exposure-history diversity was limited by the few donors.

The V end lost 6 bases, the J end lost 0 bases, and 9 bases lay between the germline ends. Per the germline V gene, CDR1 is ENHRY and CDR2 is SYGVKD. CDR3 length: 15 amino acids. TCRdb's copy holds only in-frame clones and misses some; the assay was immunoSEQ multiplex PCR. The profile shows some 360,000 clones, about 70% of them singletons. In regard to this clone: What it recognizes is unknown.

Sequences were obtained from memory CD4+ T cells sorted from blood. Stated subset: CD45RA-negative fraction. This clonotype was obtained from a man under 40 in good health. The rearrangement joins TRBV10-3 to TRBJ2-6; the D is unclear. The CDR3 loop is CAIRLTDSGANVLTF. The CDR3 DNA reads TGTGCCATCAGGCTGACGGACTCTGGGGCCAACGTCCTGACTTTC.